One and the same sample provided the 2 T cell receptor beta chains below, sequenced in a study of T cells after yellow fever vaccination. TCRdb ran MiXCR on the 5' RACE reads and lists one entry per CDR3 protein. The table has about 160,000 distinct CDR3 sequences, almost 7% seen once. Sample: CD4+ T cells sorted from PBMCs, taken 5 days after the first yellow fever vaccination. These receptors were taken from a man between 18 and 35 years old who received the YFV17D yellow fever vaccine.

This clonotype was counted at least ten times. The chain links TRBV7-2 to TRBJ1-3; 9 bases align to TRBD1. V lost 5 bases, J lost 4 bases, and 3 bases stayed unmatched. Germline V lookup: CDR1 SGHTA, CDR2 FQGNSA. The CDR3 runs to 14 residues. DNA of the CDR3: TGTGCCAGCAGCCGAGGGACAGGGGGAAACACCATATATTTT. The encoded protein is CASSRGTGGNTIYF.

This clonotype has ten or more counts. This chain links TRBV3-1 with TRBJ2-7; no reliable D call. The CDR3 has 12 residues. V lost 1 base to trimming and J lost 7 bases, with 8 bases between them. Per germline, CDR1 LGHDT and CDR2 YNNKEL (reference sequence). CDR3 DNA sequence: TGTGCCAGCAGCCAAGCCGCCCAGGAGCAGTACTTC. It translates to CASSQAAQEQYF.